The sequence of this TCR beta chain was determined in a study of T cells after yellow fever vaccination. Study-wide results and limits: Post-booster samples contained most primary-vaccination clones (roughly 96% CD4, around 89% CD8).

For TCR, cDNA came from 5'RACE template switching, which added a universal primer site and UMIs. Each CDR3 protein is one row after TCRdb ran MiXCR on the 5' RACE reads. The table shows a few hundred thousand distinct CDR3 sequences, with more than 9% occurring only once. Regarding this clonotype: The target antigen is unknown.

The sequence was obtained from a man between 18 and 35 years old who received the YFV17D yellow fever vaccine. Sample: PBMCs, taken on the day of the first yellow fever vaccination.

The CDR3 DNA follows: TGCGCCAGCAGCTGGACGCTAGCGGGGGGGGCCTACGAGCAGTACTTC. Translating it yields CASSWTLAGGAYEQYF. V usage is TRBV5-1 and J usage is TRBJ2-7, with 12 bases lining up with TRBD2. CDR3 size: 16 residues. The J segment lost 2 bases and the V segment lost 3 bases, leaving 6 bases of the junction unmatched. Germline lookup yields CDR1 SGHRS and CDR2 YFSETQ.